This entry features one T cell receptor beta chain sequence. Its specificity is not known. Germline is not matched at one junction end, which may reflect a read error. Genomic DNA provided the template from which TCR beta VDJ and CDR3 profiles were obtained. TCRdb re-derived calls from the reads in MiXCR, one entry per CDR3 protein. The sample carries 300,000 or so distinct CDR3 sequences, about three fifths recorded once. Patients picked for sequencing had shown CD8+CD57+ cell expansion detected by flow cytometry. Blood was sampled before the patients had received any therapy. CDR1 is SGHRS, CDR2 YFSETQ, per germline. The CDR3 contains 12 residues. The data are from a study of CD8+CD57+ T cells in acquired aplastic anemia. For the study at large: The study obtained an average of around 2.9 ug of DNA from sorted CD4+ and CD8+ cells.

Points from the study as a whole: In CD8+ cells, Simpson's diversity showed no significant difference between patients and controls. It was found that twenty-nine CD8+ CDR3 sequences were shared between patients and controls.

This TCR was sampled from a human donor with aplastic anemia. Sequencing input: sorted CD4+, CD8+, or CD8+CD57+ T cells (not recorded which) from PBMCs. This chain connects TRBV5-1 to TRBJ1-2; D uncertain. This CDR3 reads CASSQDFYGYIF. CDR3 nucleotides: TGCGCCAGCAGCCAAGACTTCTATGGCTACATCTTC.